This T cell receptor beta chain stems from a study of T cell responses to AZD1222 COVID-19 vaccine. General study results and limits: Donors skewed white British and female; clonal diversity was possibly underestimated.

Germline values: CDR1 SGHDN, CDR2 FVKESK. Trimming took off 1 base at V and 3 bases at J, with 19 bases between the two ends. The CDR3 sequence is 18 residues long. This table comes from immunoSEQ multiplex PCR, and its TCRdb copy is limited to in-frame clones, with some not included. The data show more than 110,000 clones, with approximately 92% seen just once and around 3.5% held by the top ten. In regard to this clone: Antigen: not known.

This TCR derives from an adult who received the AZD1222 COVID-19 vaccine. The rearrangement uses TRBV14 and TRBJ2-1; D gene unclear. The sample here was peripheral blood, taken 28 days after the second AZD1222 dose. As DNA, the CDR3 is TGTGCCAGCAGCCAAGGGTTCCTTCTTGGGGTGAACTACAATGAGCAGTTCTTC. It is translated as CASSQGFLLGVNYNEQFF.